The subject of this entry is one T cell receptor (beta chain). In its sample, this clone was seen many times. Its binding antigen is unknown. No base qualities exist here, and no much larger clone lies one base off it. The data belong to a study of blood T cell repertoires in COVID-19 (dated by TCRdb to about 2020). For the wider study: The collaborator samples originated in the United States, Italy and Spain and spanned the acute and convalescent phases of COVID-19. The material from the prospective study consisted of cDNA or gDNA derived from T cells, B-cell-depleted T cells, or PBMCs. Deeply sampled blood TCRbeta repertoires from subjects exposed to, actively infected with, or recovered from COVID-19 were included in the dataset. A freely available public database, intended as a resource for researchers studying the immune response to SARS-CoV-2, is where the repertoires were released. Samples came from the ongoing ImmuneRACE study (first 160 participants) plus 1,254 subjects from 6 global collaborators. A de-identified subject ID, COVID-19 status, age in years and sex were almost always included in the sample metadata. Where available, HLA class I and class II types were obtained from metadata supplied by the sample provider rather than from assay-based typing.

A second Seattle source provided samples from volunteer blood donors who had recovered from COVID-19. Collaborating institutions collected whole blood in K2EDTA tubes following their own protocols. Collaborator samples were shipped for TCRbeta analysis as frozen whole blood, isolated PBMCs, or DNA extracted from either sample type. Overall study results and their limits: Clinical and demographic metadata were provided uncurated, with the amount varying by source and participant.

TCRbeta CDR3 regions were amplified from genomic DNA using the immunoSEQ Assay, a bias-controlled multiplex PCR. Per the source publication's procedure: Within the assay, amplification of reference gene primers was used to estimate how many nucleated cells each sample contained. Sequence reads were collapsed and filtered to measure the absolute abundance of every unique TCRbeta CDR3 rearrangement. For each sample, productive Simpson clonality was calculated by taking the square root of Simpson's diversity index across productive rearrangements. TCRdb took over this immuneACCESS table, retaining in-frame rearrangements with V and J assigned. Such tables are incomplete; in checked studies, under half of the missing clones stem from an unresolved V gene, and the remainder is unexplained. D and trimming were read from the DNA, whereas the V and J calls and clone size are those reported in that table. The sample includes around 140,000 clones, with 80% observed a single time. The ten largest clones capture around 3.4% of the sample.

V sheds 4 bases and J sheds 5 bases, leaving 27 bases between their ends. Including the terminal cysteine and phenylalanine, the CDR3 comprises 19 residues. The CDR3 DNA has 57 bases and is translated from base 1. CDR1 and CDR2 were assigned from the germline V gene as SGHTA and FQGNSA. Material: peripheral blood. The TCR comes from a man aged 65-85 years who had recovered from COVID-19. The chain is made from TRBV7-2 and TRBJ2-4; TRBD1 is a possible D gene, resting on 7 matching bases. Read as DNA, the sequence is TGTGCCAGCAGCTCAACCCCACAGGGGCCCCGGGGGATAGAAAACATTCAGTACTTC. This gives the protein CASSSTPQGPRGIENIQYF.